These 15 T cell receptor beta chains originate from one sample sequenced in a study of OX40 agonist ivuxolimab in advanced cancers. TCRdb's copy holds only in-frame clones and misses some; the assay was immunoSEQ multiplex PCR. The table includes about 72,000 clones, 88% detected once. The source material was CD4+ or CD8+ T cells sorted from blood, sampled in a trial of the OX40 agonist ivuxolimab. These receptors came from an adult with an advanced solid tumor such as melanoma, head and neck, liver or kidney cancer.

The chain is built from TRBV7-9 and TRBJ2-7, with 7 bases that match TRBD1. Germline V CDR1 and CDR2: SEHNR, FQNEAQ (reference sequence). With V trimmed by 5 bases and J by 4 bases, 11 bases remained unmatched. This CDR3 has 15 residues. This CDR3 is CASSRLGDRSYEQYF. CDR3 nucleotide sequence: TGTGCCAGCAGCCGACTGGGGGACAGATCATACGAGCAGTACTTC.

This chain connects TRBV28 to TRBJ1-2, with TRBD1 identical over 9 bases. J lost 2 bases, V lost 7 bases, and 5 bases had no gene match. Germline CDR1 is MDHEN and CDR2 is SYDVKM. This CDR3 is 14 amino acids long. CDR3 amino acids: CASTQQGANYGYTF. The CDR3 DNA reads TGTGCCAGCACCCAACAGGGGGCGAACTATGGCTACACCTTC.

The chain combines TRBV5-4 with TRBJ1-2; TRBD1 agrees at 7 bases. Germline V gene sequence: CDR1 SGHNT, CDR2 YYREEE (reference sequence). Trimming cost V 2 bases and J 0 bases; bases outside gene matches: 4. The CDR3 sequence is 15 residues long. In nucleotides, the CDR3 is TGTGCCAGCAGCTTACAGGGGTCCTCTAACTATGGCTACACCTTC. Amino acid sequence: CASSLQGSSNYGYTF.

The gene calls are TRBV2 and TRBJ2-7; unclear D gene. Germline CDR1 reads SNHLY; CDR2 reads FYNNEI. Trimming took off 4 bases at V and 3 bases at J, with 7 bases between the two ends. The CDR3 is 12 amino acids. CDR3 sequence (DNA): TGTGCCAGCAGTGTATTTCACTACGAGCAGTACTTC. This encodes CASSVFHYEQYF.

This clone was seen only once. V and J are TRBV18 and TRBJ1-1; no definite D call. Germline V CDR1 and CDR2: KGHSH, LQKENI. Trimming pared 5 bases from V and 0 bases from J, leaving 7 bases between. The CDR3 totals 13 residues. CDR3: CASSGEMNTEAFF. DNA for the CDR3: TGTGCCAGCTCAGGAGAGATGAACACTGAAGCTTTCTTT.

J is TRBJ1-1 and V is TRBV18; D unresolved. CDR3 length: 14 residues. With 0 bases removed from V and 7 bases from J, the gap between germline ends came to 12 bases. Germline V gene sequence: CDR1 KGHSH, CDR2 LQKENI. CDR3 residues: CASSPPRQEFEAFF. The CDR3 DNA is TGTGCCAGCTCACCACCGAGGCAGGAGTTTGAAGCTTTCTTT.

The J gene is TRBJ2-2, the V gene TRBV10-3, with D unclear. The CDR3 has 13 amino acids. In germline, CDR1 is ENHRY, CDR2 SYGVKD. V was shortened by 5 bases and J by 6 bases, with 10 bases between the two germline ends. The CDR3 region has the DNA TGTGCCATCAGTATCCGGCCCTCCGGGGAGCTGTTTTTT. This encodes CAISIRPSGELFF.

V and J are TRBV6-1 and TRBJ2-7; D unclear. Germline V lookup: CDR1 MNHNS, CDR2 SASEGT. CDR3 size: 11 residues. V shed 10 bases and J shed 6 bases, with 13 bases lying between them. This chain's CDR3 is CATKFLGEQYF. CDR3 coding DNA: TGTGCCACCAAATTTTTGGGCGAGCAGTACTTC.

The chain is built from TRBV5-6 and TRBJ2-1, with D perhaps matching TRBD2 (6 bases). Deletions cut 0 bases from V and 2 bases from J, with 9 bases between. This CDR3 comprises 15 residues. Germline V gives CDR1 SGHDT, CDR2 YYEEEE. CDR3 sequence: CASSLDGSPYNEQFF. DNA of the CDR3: TGTGCCAGCAGCTTGGACGGGAGTCCCTACAATGAGCAGTTCTTC.

The CDR3 DNA reads as TGTGCCAGCAGCTGGCGACGGGGTCCTTACGAGCAGTACTTC. It codes for CASSWRRGPYEQYF. J is TRBJ2-7 and V is TRBV7-2; TRBD2 is a possible D gene (5 bases). The CDR3 is 14 residues long. With 4 bases removed from V and 4 bases from J, the gap between germline ends came to 14 bases. Germline V gene data show CDR1 as SGHTA and CDR2 as FQGNSA.

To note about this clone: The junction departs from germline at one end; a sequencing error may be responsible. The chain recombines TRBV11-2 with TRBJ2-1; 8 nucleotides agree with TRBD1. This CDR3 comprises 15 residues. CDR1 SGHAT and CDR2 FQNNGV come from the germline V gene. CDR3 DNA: TGTGCCAGCAGCCTAGACAGGGGACCCTACAATGAGCAGTTCTTC. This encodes CASSLDRGPYNEQFF.

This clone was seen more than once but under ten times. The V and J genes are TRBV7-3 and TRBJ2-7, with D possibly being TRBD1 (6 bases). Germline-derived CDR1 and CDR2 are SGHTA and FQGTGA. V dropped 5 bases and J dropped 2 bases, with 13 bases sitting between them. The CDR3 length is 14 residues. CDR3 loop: CASSGSGTPYEQYF. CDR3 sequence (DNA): TGTGCCAGCAGCGGATCCGGGACACCCTACGAGCAGTACTTC.

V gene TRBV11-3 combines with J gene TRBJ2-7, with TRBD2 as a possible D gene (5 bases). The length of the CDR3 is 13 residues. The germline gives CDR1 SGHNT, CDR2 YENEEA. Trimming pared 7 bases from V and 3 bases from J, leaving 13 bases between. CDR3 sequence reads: CASTPRGDYEQYF. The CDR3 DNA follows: TGTGCCAGCACCCCCCGGGGTGACTACGAGCAGTACTTC.

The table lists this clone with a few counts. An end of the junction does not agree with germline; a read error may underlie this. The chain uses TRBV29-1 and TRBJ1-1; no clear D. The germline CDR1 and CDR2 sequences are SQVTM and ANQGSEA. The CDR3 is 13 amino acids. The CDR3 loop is CSVEDQKGTKPGF. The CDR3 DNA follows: TGCAGCGTTGAAGATCAGAAGGGAACGAAGCCAGGCTTT.

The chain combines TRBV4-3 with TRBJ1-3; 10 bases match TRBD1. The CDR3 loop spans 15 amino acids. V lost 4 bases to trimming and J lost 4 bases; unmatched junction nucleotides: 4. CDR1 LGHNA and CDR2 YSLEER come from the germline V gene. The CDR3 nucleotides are TGCGCCAGCAGCCCTAGGACAGGGGGAGGAAACACCATATATTTT. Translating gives CASSPRTGGGNTIYF.